A selection of T cell receptor beta chains follows, all from one sample in a study of cytomegalovirus exposure and HLA in healthy donors. Measured with immunoSEQ multiplex PCR; TCRdb has only the in-frame clones, and not every one. The sample yields 95,000 to 150,000 clones, over 80% seen once. The sequencing sample was made of PBMCs. Receptors were obtained from a man aged 30-40 years in good health and CMV-seronegative. The CDR3 runs from the conserved cysteine through the conserved F or W. D genes are given only for firm matches. Clone size is given for some rows only: seen once, a few or many times, or a class if the clone is expanded.

. TRBD2 TRBJ2-3 TRBV5-1 TGCGCCAGCAGCTATGGGACTAGCGGGGATACGCAGTATTTT CASSYGTSGDTQYF
few TRBD1 TRBJ1-4 TRBV28 TGTGCCAGCAGGGAAGTAGACAGGGATAATGAAAAACTGTTTTTT CASREVDRDNEKLFF
. . TRBJ1-3 TRBV7-2 TGTGCCAGCAGCTTATATAACCCCGAGTGGGGAGGGGCTGGAAACACCATATATTTT CASSLYNPEWGGAGNTIYF
few . TRBJ2-7 TRBV5-6 TGTGCCAGCAGCCACAGGCACTGGGCCTCGACCTACGAGCAGTACTTC CASSHRHWASTYEQYF
once TRBD1 TRBJ2-7 TRBV2 TGTGCCAGCAGGGAACAGGGGCCCGCCTACGAGCAGTACTTC CASREQGPAYEQYF
. . TRBJ2-1 TRBV11-3 TGTGCCAGCAGCTTTTTAAACGGTTCCTACAATGAGCAGTTCTTC CASSFLNGSYNEQFF
. TRBD2 TRBJ2-5 TRBV7-9 TGTGCCAGCAGCTTAGGGGGGGCGGGGGGCCTCCAAGAGACCCAGTACTTC CASSLGGAGGLQETQYF
. . TRBJ2-6 TRBV4-1 TGCGCCAGCAGCACCCGGACAGCGGCTGGGCCTGGGGCCAACGTCCTGACTTTC CASSTRTAAGPGANVLTF
once . TRBJ2-6 TRBV5-6 TGTGCCAGCAGCTTGGTGGGGTTCTCTGGGGCCAACGGCCTGACTTTC CASSLVGFSGANGLTF
. . TRBJ2-7 TRBV27 TGTGCCAGCAGTCCCGCGGACAGCTCCTACGAGCAGTACTTC CASSPADSSYEQYF
. TRBD2 TRBJ2-3 TRBV11-2 TGTGCCAGCAGCCCTCTCCGGACTAGCGGGGGCACAGATACGCAGTATTTT CASSPLRTSGGTDTQYF
once TRBD2 TRBJ2-4 TRBV29-1 TGCAGCGTGGGGGGGGTGGGGGATAACATTCAGTACTTC CSVGGVGDNIQYF
. TRBD2 TRBJ2-3 TRBV5-1 TGCGCCAGCAGCTGGAGGACTAGCGGGGCAGATACGCAGTATTTT CASSWRTSGADTQYF
. TRBD2 TRBJ2-5 TRBV10-3 TGTGCCATCAGTGAGTCCCAGCGGGGGGGTGGAACCCAGTACTTC CAISESQRGGGTQYF
. . TRBJ1-5 TRBV7-9 TGTGCCAGCAGCCCTAGTAAGGGGAGCAATCAGCCCCAGCATTTT CASSPSKGSNQPQHF
. . TRBJ2-3 TRBV29-1 TGCAGCGTTGAAGATGGAATAGCGGTTGGAGATACGCAGTATTTT CSVEDGIAVGDTQYF
. TRBD1 TRBJ2-2 TRBV18 TGTGCCAGCTCACCCCGGACAGGGGCCGGGGAGCTGTTTTTT CASSPRTGAGELFF
. . TRBJ2-7 TRBV7-9 TGTTCCAGCAGCCCCTATATAAACGAGCAGTACTTC CSSSPYINEQYF
. . TRBJ2-6 TRBV4-2 TGTGCCAGCAGCCTTGGGGGAGGGGGAAGGGGCTCCGGGGCCAACGGCCTGACTTTC CASSLGGGGRGSGANGLTF
. TRBD1 TRBJ2-7 TRBV28 TGTGCCAGCAGTCTCCCGGGACAGGTTTCCTACGAGCAGTACTTC CASSLPGQVSYEQYF
. TRBD2 TRBJ2-2 TRBV5-1 TGCGCCAGCAGCTGGACAAGCGGGGGCGTTTCCACCGGGGAGCTGTTTTTT CASSWTSGGVSTGELFF
. . TRBJ1-6 TRBV28 TGTGCCAGCAGTTCCGTTGGAGAGTCTAATTCACCCCTCCACTTT CASSSVGESNSPLHF
. . TRBJ1-1 TRBV7-8 TGTGCCAGCAGCTTAGAACCGAGGACTGAAGCTTTCTTT CASSLEPRTEAFF
few . TRBJ2-1 TRBV19 TGTGCCAGTAGTATAGCCCCGGGGACAATTATTGAGCAGTTCTTC CASSIAPGTIIEQFF
. TRBD2 TRBJ2-1 TRBV10-2 TGCGCCAGCAGCGCCGATTCCCAACTAGCGGGGGTCCACAATGAGCAGTTCTTC CASSADSQLAGVHNEQFF
. . TRBJ2-7 TRBV13 TGTGCCAGCAGCTTAAAGCGGCTCCCTTACGAGCAGTACTTC CASSLKRLPYEQYF
. TRBD2 TRBJ2-3 TRBV6-4 TGTGCCAGCAGTGGAACCTCGGGCGGGGGGACAGATACGCAGTATTTT CASSGTSGGGTDTQYF
few TRBD2 TRBJ2-3 TRBV28 TGTGCCAGCACACGATTAGCGGGGGGCTTTAGCACAGATACGCAGTATTTT CASTRLAGGFSTDTQYF
few . TRBJ1-1 TRBV5-4 TGTGCCAGCAGCTTACAGGGTATGAACACTGAAGCTTTCTTT CASSLQGMNTEAFF
. TRBD2 TRBJ2-1 TRBV2 TGTGCCAGCGGGAAGACGGGGGGTAATTTCGAGCAGTTCTTC CASGKTGGNFEQFF
once TRBD1 TRBJ1-4 TRBV7-2 TGTGCCAGCAGCTTAAGGACAGGGAGGACTAATGAAAAACTGTTTTTT CASSLRTGRTNEKLFF
. TRBD2 TRBJ2-5 TRBV30 TGTGCCTTACAGGCTAGCGGGTTAAAAGAGACCCAGTACTTC CALQASGLKETQYF
. . TRBJ2-7 TRBV25-1 TGTGCCAGCAGCCTGACAGGTAATCACGAGCAGTACTTC CASSLTGNHEQYF
. . TRBJ1-2 TRBV19 TGTGCCAGTAGCCTCTTTTTCAGCGGTGGCTATGGCTACACCTTC CASSLFFSGGYGYTF
. . TRBJ1-1 TRBV7-9 TGTGCCAGCAGCTTAGGACTCGTCACTGAAGCTTTCTTT CASSLGLVTEAFF
. . TRBJ2-7 TRBV2 TGTGCCAGCAGTGAGCGGGGAGCGTACTACGAGCAGTACTTC CASSERGAYYEQYF
. . TRBJ2-2 TRBV5-1 TGCGCCAGCAGCTTGGGCTTCGGACAGAATACCGGGGAGCTGTTTTTT CASSLGFGQNTGELFF
. TRBD2 TRBJ2-4 TRBV11-2 TGTGCCAGCAGCTTAGACCTTAGCGGGGAAAACATTCAGTACTTC CASSLDLSGENIQYF
once . TRBJ2-6 TRBV19 TGTGCCAGTAGTATAGAAACCCAAAACGGCCTGACTTTC CASSIETQNGLTF
. TRBD1 TRBJ2-2 TRBV6-5 TGTGCCAGCAGTTATCAGGGGGTCACCGGGGAGCTGTTTTTT CASSYQGVTGELFF
few TRBD2 TRBJ2-1 TRBV5-6 TGTGCCAGCAGCTCTACTAGCGGGTTGGACAATGAGCAGTTCTTC CASSSTSGLDNEQFF
. . TRBJ1-2 TRBV5-4 TGTGCCAGCACCTCCCGTGGAGGGGCAAGCTACACCTTC CASTSRGGASYTF
few . TRBJ2-5 TRBV5-1 TGCGCCAGCAGCCCTTCAAGCCGGGAGAGGGAGACCCAGTACTTC CASSPSSRERETQYF
. . TRBJ1-2 TRBV28 TGTGCCAGCAGTTTGTGGACAGATAACTATGGCTACACCTTC CASSLWTDNYGYTF
. TRBD1 TRBJ2-7 TRBV7-9 TGTGCCAGCAGCTTCTCGACAGGGGGTTCTGACTACGAGCAGTACTTC CASSFSTGGSDYEQYF
. TRBD2 TRBJ2-3 TRBV11-2 TGTGCCAGCAGTCAGCTAGCGGGCTACACAGATACGCAGTATTTT CASSQLAGYTDTQYF
once TRBD1 TRBJ2-5 TRBV7-8 TGTGCCAGCAGCTTACGCCGGGACAGGGTGTACCAAGAGACCCAGTACTTC CASSLRRDRVYQETQYF